The clone carrying this T cell receptor (beta chain) showed up just once. Sequencing used immunoSEQ multiplex PCR; TCRdb keeps in-frame clones, though not all of them. There are some 77,000 clones in the sample; about four fifths occur only once, and approximately 22% lies in the top ten. Germline V gene lookup returns CDR1 LGHDT and CDR2 YNNKEL (reference sequence). The V end lost 3 bases, the J end lost 4 bases, and 24 bases lay between the germline ends. There are 19 residues in the CDR3. The data originate from a study of blood T cell repertoires in COVID-19. Turning to the study itself: Both acute and convalescent COVID-19 samples were obtained from the United States, Italy and Spain.

The sequence came from a woman in her 70s with acute or convalescent COVID-19. The sample taken for sequencing was peripheral blood. The chain couples TRBV3-1 (or the pseudogene TRBV3-2) to TRBJ1-4, with a weak D call TRBD1 (5 bases). In nucleotides, the CDR3 is TGTGCCAGCAGCCAGCGGGACGGAACTTTTTCGGTTCTTAATGAAAAACTGTTTTTT. Amino acid sequence: CASSQRDGTFSVLNEKLFF.